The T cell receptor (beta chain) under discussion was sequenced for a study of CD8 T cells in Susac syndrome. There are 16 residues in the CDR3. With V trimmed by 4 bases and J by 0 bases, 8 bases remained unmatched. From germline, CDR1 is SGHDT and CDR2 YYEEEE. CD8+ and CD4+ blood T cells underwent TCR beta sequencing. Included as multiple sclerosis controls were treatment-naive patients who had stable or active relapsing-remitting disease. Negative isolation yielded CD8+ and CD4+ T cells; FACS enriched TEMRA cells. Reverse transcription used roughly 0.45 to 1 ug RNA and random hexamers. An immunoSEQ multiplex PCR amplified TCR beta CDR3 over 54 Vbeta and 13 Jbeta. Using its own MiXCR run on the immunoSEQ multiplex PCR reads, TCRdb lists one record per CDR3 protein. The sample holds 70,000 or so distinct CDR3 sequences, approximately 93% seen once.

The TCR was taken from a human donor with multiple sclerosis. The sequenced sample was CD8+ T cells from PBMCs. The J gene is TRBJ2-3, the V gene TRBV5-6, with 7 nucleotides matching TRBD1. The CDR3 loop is CASSTGQAPSTDTQYF. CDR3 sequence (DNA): TGTGCCAGCAGCACCGGACAGGCCCCTAGCACAGATACGCAGTATTTT.